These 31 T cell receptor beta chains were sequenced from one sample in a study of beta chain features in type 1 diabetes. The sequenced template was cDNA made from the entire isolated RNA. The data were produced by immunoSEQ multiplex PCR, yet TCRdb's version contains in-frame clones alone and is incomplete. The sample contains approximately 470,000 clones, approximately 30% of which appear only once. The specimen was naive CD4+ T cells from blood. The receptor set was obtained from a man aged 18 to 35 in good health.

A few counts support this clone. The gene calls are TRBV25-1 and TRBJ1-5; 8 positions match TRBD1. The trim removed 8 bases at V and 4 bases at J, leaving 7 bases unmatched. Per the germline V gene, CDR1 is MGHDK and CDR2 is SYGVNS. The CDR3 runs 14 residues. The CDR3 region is CASSGQGENQPQHF. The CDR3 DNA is TGTGCCAGCTCTGGACAGGGTGAAAATCAGCCCCAGCATTTT.

CDR3 protein: CASSLGEQGVTQYF. CDR3 bases: TGTGCCAGCAGTTTGGGAGAACAGGGGGTGACGCAGTATTTT. This chain connects TRBV28 to TRBJ2-3; 8 positions match TRBD1. The CDR3 covers 14 residues. Germline V gene data show CDR1 as MDHEN and CDR2 as SYDVKM. V lost 3 bases, J lost 9 bases, and 8 bases stayed unmatched.

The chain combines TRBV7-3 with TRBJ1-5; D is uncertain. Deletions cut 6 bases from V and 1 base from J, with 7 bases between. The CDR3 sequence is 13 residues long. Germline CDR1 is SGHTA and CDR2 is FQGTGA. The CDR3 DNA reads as TGTGCCAGCAGTTGGGGAAGCAATCAGCCCCAGCATTTT. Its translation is CASSWGSNQPQHF.

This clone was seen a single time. The DNA for the CDR3 is TGTGCCAGCAGTCCCTGGGCGGGGCGGTCCTACGAGCAGTACTTC. This gives the protein CASSPWAGRSYEQYF. J is TRBJ2-7 and V is TRBV27, with D tentatively TRBD2 (6 bases). From germline, CDR1 is MNHEY and CDR2 SMNVEV (reference sequence). The CDR3 is made up of 15 amino acids. Trimming took 5 bases from V and 1 from J, leaving 15 bases between them.

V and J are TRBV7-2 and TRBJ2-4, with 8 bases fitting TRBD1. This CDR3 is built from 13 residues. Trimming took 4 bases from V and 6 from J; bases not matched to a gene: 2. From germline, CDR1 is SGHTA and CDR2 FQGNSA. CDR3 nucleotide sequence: TGTGCCAGCAGCTACGGACAGGGAAACATTCAGTACTTC. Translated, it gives CASSYGQGNIQYF.

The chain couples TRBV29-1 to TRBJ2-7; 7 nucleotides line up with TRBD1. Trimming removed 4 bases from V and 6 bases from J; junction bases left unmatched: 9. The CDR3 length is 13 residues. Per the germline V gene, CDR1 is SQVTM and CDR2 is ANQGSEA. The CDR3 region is CSVVPDRAGEQYF. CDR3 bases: TGCAGCGTTGTCCCAGACAGGGCGGGCGAGCAGTACTTC.

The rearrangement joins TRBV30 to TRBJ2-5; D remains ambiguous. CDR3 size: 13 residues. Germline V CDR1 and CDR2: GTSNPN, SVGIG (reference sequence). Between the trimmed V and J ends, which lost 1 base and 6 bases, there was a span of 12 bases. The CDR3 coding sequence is TGTGCCTGGAGTGCCCAACCCCGACAGACCCAGTACTTC. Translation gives CAWSAQPRQTQYF.

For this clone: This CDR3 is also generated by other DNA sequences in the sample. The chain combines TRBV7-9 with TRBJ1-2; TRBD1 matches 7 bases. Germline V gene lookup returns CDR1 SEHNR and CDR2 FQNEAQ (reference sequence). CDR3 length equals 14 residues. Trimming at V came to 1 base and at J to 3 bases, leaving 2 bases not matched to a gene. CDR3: CASSLGQGHYGYTF. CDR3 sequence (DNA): TGTGCCAGCAGCTTAGGACAGGGCCACTATGGCTACACCTTC.

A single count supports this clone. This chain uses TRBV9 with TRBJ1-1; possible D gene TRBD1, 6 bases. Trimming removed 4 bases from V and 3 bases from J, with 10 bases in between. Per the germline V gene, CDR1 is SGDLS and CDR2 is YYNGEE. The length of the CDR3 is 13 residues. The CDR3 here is CASSPRQDTEAFF. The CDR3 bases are TGTGCCAGCAGCCCAAGACAGGACACTGAAGCTTTCTTT.

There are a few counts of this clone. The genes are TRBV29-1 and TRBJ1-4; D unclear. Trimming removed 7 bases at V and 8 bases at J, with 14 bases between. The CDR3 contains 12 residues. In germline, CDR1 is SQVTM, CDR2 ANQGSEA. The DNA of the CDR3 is TGCAGCGCCGGCGGACCAGGAGAAAAACTGTTTTTT. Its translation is CSAGGPGEKLFF.

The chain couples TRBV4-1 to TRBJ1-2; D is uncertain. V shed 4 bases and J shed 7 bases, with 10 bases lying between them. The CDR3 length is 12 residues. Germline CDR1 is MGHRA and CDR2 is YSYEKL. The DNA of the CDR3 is TGCGCCAGCAGCCCTATACTGGGTGGCTACACCTTC. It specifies CASSPILGGYTF.

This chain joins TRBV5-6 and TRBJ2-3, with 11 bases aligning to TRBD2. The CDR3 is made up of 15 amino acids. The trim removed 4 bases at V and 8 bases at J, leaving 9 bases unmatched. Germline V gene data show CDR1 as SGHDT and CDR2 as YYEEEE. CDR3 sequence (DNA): TGTGCCAGCAGCCACACAAGACTAGCGGGGCGTACGCAGTATTTT. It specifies CASSHTRLAGRTQYF.

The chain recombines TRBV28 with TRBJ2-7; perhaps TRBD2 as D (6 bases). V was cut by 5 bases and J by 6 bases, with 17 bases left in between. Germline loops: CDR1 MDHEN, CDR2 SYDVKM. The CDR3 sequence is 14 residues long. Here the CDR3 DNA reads TGTGCCAGCAGTACCCCGGGACTGAGAGGCGAGCAGTACTTC. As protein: CASSTPGLRGEQYF.

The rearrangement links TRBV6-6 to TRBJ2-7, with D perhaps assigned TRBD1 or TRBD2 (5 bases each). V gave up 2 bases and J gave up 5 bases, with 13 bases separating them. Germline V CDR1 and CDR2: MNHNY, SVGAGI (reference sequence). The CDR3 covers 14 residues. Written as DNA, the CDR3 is TGTGCCAGCAGTTACGGGGACGGGAACGACGAGCAGTACTTC. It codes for CASSYGDGNDEQYF.

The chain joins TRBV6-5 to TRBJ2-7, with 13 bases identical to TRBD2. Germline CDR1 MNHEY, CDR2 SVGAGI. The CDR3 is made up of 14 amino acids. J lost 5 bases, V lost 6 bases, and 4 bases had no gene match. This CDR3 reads CASRSGLAGHEQYF. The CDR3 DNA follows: TGTGCCAGCAGGTCGGGACTAGCGGGACACGAGCAGTACTTC.

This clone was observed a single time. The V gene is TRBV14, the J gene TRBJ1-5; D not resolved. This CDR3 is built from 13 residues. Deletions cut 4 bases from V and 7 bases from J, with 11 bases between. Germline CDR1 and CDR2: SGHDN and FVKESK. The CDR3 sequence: CASSLYGEQPQHF. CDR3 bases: TGTGCCAGCAGCCTTTACGGGGAGCAGCCCCAGCATTTT.

The CDR3 sequence: CASSLQRGLAGALQFF. The CDR3 region has the DNA TGTGCCAGCAGCCTCCAGAGGGGACTAGCGGGAGCCTTACAGTTCTTC. The chain carries TRBV7-6 and TRBJ2-1; 14 bases are shared with TRBD2. The CDR3 consists of 16 residues. The germline V gene encodes CDR1 SGHVS and CDR2 FNYEAQ. The J segment lost 13 bases and the V segment lost 5 bases, leaving 13 bases of the junction unmatched. Together with reference TRBV7-6 and TRBJ2-1, the CDR3 gives the full variable domain: GAGVSQSPRYKVTKRGQDVALRCDPISGHVSLYWYRQALGQGPEFLTYFNYEAQQDKSGLPNDRFSAERPEGSISTLTIQRTEQRDSAMYRCASSLQRGLAGALQFFGPGTRLTVL.

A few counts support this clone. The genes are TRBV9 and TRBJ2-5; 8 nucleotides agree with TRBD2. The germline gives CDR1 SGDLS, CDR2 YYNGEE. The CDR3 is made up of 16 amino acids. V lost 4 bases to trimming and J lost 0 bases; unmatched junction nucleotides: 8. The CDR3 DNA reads TGTGCCAGCAGCCCAGGGGCTAGCGGGTACCAAGAGACCCAGTACTTC. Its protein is CASSPGASGYQETQYF. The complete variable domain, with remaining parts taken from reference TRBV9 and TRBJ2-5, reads DSGVTQTPKHLITATGQRVTLRCSPRSGDLSVYWYQQSLDQGLQFLIQYYNGEERAKGNILERFSAQQFPDLHSELNLSSLELGDSALYFCASSPGASGYQETQYFGPGTRLLVL.

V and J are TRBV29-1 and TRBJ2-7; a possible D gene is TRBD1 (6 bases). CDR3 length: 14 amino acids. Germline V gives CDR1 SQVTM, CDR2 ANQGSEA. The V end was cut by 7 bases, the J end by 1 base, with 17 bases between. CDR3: CSGTTPGASYEQYF. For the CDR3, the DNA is TGCAGCGGGACCACCCCAGGGGCATCCTACGAGCAGTACTTC.

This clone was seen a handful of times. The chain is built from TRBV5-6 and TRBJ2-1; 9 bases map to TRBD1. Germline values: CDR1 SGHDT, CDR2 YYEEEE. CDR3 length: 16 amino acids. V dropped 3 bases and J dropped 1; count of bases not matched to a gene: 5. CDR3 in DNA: TGTGCCAGCAGCTCTCCGGGACAGGGTTCCTACAATGAGCAGTTCTTC. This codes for CASSSPGQGSYNEQFF.

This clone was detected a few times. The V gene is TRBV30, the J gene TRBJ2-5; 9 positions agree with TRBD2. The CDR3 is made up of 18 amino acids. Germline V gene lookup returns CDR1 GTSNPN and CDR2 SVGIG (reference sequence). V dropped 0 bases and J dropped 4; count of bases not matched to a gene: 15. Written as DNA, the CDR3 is TGTGCCTGGAGTGTACGGCTAGCGGGGTCCCGAAGGGGAGAGACCCAGTACTTC. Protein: CAWSVRLAGSRRGETQYF.

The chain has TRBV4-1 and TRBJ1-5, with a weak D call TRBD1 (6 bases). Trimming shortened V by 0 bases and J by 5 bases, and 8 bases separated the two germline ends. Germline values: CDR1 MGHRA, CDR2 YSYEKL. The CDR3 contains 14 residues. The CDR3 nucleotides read TGCGCCAGCAGCCAAGAAGGGGGACATCAGCCCCAGCATTTT. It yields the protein CASSQEGGHQPQHF.

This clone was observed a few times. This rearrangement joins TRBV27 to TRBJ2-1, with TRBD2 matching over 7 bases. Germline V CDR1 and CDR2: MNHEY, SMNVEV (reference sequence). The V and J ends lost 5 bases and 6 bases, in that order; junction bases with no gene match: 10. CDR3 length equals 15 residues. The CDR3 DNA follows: TGTGCCAGCAGTCCTTACTCGACTAGCCGCAATGAGCAGTTCTTC. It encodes CASSPYSTSRNEQFF.

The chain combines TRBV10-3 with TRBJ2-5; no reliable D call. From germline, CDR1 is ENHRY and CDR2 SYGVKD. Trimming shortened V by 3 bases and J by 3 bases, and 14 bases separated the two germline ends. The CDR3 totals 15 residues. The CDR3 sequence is CAISDGSRPKETQYF. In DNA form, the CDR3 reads TGTGCCATCAGTGACGGATCCCGCCCGAAAGAGACCCAGTACTTC.

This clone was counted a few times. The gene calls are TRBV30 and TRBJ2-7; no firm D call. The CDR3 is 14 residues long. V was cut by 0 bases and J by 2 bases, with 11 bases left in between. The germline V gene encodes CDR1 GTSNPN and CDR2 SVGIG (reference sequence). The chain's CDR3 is CAWSVPRTAYEQYF. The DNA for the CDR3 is TGTGCCTGGAGTGTCCCAAGGACGGCCTACGAGCAGTACTTC.

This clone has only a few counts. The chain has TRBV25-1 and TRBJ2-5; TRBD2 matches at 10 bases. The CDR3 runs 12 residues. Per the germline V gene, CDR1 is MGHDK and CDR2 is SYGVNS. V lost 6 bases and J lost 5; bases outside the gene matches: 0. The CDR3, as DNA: TGTGCCAGCAGGGGACTAGCGGAGACCCAGTACTTC. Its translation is CASRGLAETQYF.

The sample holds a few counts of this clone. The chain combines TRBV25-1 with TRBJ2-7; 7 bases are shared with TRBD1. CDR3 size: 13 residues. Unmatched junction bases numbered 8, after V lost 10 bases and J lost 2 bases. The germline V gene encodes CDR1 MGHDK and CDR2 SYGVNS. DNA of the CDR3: TGTGCCATCGTAGACAGGGTCACCTACGAGCAGTACTTC. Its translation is CAIVDRVTYEQYF.

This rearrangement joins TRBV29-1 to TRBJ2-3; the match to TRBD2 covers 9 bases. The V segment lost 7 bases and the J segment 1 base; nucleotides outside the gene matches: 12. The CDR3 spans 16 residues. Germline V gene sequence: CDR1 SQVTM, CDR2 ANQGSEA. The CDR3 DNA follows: TGCAGCGGCGGTTGGCTAGCGGGAATTGGCACAGATACGCAGTATTTT. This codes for CSGGWLAGIGTDTQYF.

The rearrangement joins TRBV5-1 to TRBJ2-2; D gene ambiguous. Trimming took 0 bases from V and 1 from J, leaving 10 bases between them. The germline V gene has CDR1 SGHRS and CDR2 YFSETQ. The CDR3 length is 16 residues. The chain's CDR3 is CASSLAHLMNTGELFF. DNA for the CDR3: TGCGCCAGCAGCTTGGCACACTTAATGAACACCGGGGAGCTGTTTTTT.

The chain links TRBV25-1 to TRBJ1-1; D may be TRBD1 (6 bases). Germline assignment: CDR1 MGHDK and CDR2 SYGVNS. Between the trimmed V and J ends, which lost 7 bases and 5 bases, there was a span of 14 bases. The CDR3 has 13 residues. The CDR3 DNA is TGTGCCAGCACCCCGACAGGCTCTACTGAAGCTTTCTTT. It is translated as CASTPTGSTEAFF.

CDR3: CASGYNTGELFF. The DNA for the CDR3 is TGTGCTAGTGGTTATAACACCGGGGAGCTGTTTTTT. This chain connects TRBV12-5 to TRBJ2-2; D is unresolved. V was cut by 4 bases and J by 2 bases, with 2 bases left in between. The CDR3 is 12 residues long. From germline, CDR1 is LGHNT and CDR2 FRNRAP.